This TCR beta chain originates from a study of cytomegalovirus exposure and HLA in healthy donors. Whole-study results and caveats: A later look showed TCR association rates differing by HLA locus, highest for DRB1 and lowest for HLA-C.

In the case of this clone: Its antigen is unidentified.

CDR3 size: 15 residues. The germline V and J ends were trimmed by 2 bases and 0 bases, with 8 bases remaining between them. Germline CDR1 is KGHSH and CDR2 is LQKENI. Primers included in the PCR were 60 Vbeta and 13 Jbeta primers. TCRdb's copy holds only in-frame clones and misses some; the assay was immunoSEQ multiplex PCR. The sample lists approximately 120,000 clones; around 79% were seen once. The sample taken for sequencing was PBMCs. This receptor was taken from a middle-aged woman in good health and CMV-seronegative. The chain links TRBV18 to TRBJ2-1; unclear D gene. The CDR3, as DNA: TGTGCCAGCTCACCAGGAGTCCTCTCCTACAATGAGCAGTTCTTC. Protein: CASSPGVLSYNEQFF.